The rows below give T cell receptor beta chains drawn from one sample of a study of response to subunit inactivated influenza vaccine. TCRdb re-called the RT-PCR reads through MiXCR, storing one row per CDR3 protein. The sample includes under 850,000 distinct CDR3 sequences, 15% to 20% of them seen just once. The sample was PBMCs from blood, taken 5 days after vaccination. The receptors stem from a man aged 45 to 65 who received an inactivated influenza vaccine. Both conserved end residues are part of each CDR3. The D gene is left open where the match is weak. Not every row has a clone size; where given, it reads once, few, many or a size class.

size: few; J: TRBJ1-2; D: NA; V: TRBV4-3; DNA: TGCGCCAGCAGCCAAAATCTACGGACGGATTCTAACTATGGCTACACCTTC; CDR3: CASSQNLRTDSNYGYTF
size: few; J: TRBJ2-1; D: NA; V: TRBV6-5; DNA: TGTGCCAGCAGAAGTCTAGGCACTGAGCAGTTCTTC; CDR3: CASRSLGTEQFF
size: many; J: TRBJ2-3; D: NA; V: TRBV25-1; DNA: TGTGCCAGCAGTGACCCAGCAGGGGGCACAGATACGCAGTATTTT; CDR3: CASSDPAGGTDTQYF
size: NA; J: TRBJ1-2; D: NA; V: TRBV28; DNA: TGTGCCAGCAGCGCTAATATTGCGGGGGGCGTATTTGGGGGCTACACCTTC; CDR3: CASSANIAGGVFGGYTF
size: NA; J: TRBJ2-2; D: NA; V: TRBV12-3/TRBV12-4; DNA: TGTGCCAGCAGTTCAGGACTAACTTCGAACACCGGGGAGCTGTTTTTT; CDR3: CASSSGLTSNTGELFF
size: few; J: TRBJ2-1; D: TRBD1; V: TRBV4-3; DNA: TGCGCCAGCAGCCAAGATCTCAGGGGGCGACGCAATGAGCAGTTCTTC; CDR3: CASSQDLRGRRNEQFF
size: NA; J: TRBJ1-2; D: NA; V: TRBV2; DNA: TGTGCCAGCAGTGAGGGCGTCGGCTACACCTTC; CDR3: CASSEGVGYTF
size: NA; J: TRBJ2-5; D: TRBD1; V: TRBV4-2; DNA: TGTGCCAGCAGCCAATCGGGACAGAACGAAGAGACCCAGTACTTC; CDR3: CASSQSGQNEETQYF
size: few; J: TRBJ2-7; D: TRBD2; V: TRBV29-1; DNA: TGCAGCGTTGACGCCGGGAGGGCCTTGGGGGAGCAGTACTTC; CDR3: CSVDAGRALGEQYF
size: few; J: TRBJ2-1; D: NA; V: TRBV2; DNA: TGTGCCAGCAGTGAATTGGTGGCAGCGGCGACGGAGCAGTTCTTC; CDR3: CASSELVAAATEQFF
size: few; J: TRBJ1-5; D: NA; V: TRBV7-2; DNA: TGTGCCAGCAGCGGGCAGGGTTATCAGCCCCAGCATTTT; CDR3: CASSGQGYQPQHF
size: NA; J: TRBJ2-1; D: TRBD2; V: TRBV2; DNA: TGTGCCAGCAGGAACCTAGCGGAAACCTACAATGAGCAGTTCTTC; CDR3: CASRNLAETYNEQFF
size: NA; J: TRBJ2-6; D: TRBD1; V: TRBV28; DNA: TGTGCCAGCAGTCTGACAGGGTTCGGGCCTGGGGCCAACGTCCTGACTTTC; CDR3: CASSLTGFGPGANVLTF
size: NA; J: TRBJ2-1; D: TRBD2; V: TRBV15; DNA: TGTGCCACCTGGGCTAGCGGATACAATGAGCAGTTCTTC; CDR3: CATWASGYNEQFF
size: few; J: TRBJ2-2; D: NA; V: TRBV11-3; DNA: TGTGCCAGCAGCCTATCCCCCGACACTACCGGGGAGCTGTTTTTT; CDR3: CASSLSPDTTGELFF
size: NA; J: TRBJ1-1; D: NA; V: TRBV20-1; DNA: TGCAGTGCGACATTGCCGGGAAACACTGAAGCTTTCTTT; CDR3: CSATLPGNTEAFF
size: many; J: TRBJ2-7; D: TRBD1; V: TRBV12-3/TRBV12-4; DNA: TGTGCCAGCAGCGGACAGGGGGCCTACGAGCAGTACTTC; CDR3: CASSGQGAYEQYF
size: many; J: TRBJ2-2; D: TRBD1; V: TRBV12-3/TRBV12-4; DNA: TGTGCCAGCAGCGAATACAGGGGTCAAACCGGGGAGCTGTTTTTT; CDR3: CASSEYRGQTGELFF
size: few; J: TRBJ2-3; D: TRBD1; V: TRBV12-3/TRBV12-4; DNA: TGTGCCAGCAGTCAGGGGGCGACAGATACGCAGTATTTT; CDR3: CASSQGATDTQYF
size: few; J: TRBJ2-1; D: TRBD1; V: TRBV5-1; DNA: TGCGCCAGCAGCCCCGGACAGGGGGGATTCTCCTACAATGAGCAGTTCTTC; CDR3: CASSPGQGGFSYNEQFF
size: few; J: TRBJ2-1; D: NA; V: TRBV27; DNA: TGTGCCAGCAGTTTGTTTCCTTATCTAGCATCCTACAATGAGCAGTTCTTC; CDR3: CASSLFPYLASYNEQFF
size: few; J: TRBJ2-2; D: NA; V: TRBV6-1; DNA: TGTGCCAGCCGTCAAGCAGTTCTGGTGACCGGGGAGCTGTTTTTT; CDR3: CASRQAVLVTGELFF
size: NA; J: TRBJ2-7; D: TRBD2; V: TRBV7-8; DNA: TGTGCCAGCAGCCCCTTGGTGCGGGGGAACTCCTACGAGCAGTACTTC; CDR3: CASSPLVRGNSYEQYF
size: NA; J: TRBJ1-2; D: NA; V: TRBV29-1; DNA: TGCAGCGTTGAAATGCGGTCTAGCTACACCTTC; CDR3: CSVEMRSSYTF
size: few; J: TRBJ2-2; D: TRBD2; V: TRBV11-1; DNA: TGTGCCAGCAGCTCCCTTCGACTAGCGGGAGTCGGGAACACCGGGGAGCTGTTTTTT; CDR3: CASSSLRLAGVGNTGELFF
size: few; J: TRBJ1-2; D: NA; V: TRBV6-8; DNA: TGTGCCAGCATCACCCCCCGGGGGTCTGATGGCTACACCTTC; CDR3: CASITPRGSDGYTF
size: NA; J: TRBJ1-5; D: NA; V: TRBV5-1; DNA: TGCGCCAGCAGCTTGGAGGGGGATTATAGTCAGCCCCAGCATTTT; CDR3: CASSLEGDYSQPQHF
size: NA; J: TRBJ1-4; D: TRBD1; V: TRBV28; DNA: TGTGCCAGCAGTCTTACAGGGGGCTTTAATGAAAAACTGTTTTTT; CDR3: CASSLTGGFNEKLFF
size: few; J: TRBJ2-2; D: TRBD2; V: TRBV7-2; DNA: TGTGCCAGCAGCCCCGGGCTAGCGGTCACCGGGGAGCTGTTTTTT; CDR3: CASSPGLAVTGELFF
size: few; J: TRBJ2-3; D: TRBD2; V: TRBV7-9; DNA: TGTGCCAGCAGCTTAGGAGGCGGGGGGGCTTCAGATACGCAGTATTTT; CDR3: CASSLGGGGASDTQYF
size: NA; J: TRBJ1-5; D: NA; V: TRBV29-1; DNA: TGCAGCGGGAAATTGCCCGGCGACAATCAGCCCCAGCATTTT; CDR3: CSGKLPGDNQPQHF
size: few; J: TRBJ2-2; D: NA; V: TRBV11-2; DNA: TGTGCCAGCAGCTCGACAGATCCGAACACCGGGGAGCTGTTTTTT; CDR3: CASSSTDPNTGELFF
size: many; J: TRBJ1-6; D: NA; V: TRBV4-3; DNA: TGCGCCAGCAGCCAAGCTCCAAGTGGCACAGCCTATAATTCACCCCTCCACTTT; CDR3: CASSQAPSGTAYNSPLHF
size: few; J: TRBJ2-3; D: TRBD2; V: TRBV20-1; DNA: TGCAGTGCTAGAGAAGCAGCGGGAGGACGAGATACGCAGTATTTT; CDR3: CSAREAAGGRDTQYF
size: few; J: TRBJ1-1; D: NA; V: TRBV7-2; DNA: TGTGCCAGCAGCTTAGCTCAGGGTAATGAAGCTTTCTTT; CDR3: CASSLAQGNEAFF
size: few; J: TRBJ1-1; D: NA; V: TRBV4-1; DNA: TGCGCCAGCAGCCGGAAAGACCTGACTGAAGCTTTCTTT; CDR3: CASSRKDLTEAFF
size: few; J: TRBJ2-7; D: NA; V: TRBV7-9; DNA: TGTGCCAGCAGCCCCCGGGCCTGGGTCTACGAGCAGTACTTC; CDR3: CASSPRAWVYEQYF
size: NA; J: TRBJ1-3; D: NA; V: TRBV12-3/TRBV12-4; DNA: TGTGCCAGCAGTGGCCAAGGAAACACCATATATTTT; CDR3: CASSGQGNTIYF
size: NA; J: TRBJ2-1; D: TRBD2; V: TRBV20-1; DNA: TGCAGTGCTAGACTCGGGGGGGTTAAGAATGAGCAGTTCTTC; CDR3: CSARLGGVKNEQFF
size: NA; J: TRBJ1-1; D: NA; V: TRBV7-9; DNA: TGTGCAGCCGGACGAAACACTGAAGCTTTCTTT; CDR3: CAAGRNTEAFF
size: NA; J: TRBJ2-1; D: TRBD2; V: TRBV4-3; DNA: TGCGCCAGCAGCCAAGAGATCGGGGGGGAGCAGTTCTTC; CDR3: CASSQEIGGEQFF
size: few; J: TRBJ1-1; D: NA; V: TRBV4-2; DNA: TGTGCCAGCAGCCAAGATCCCAGGGCACGCACTGAAGCTTTCTTT; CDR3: CASSQDPRARTEAFF
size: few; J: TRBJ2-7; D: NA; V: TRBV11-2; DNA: TGTGCCAGCAGCTCGAAAAGTTCGGCAGGGGCTTATCTGGGCTACGAGCAGTACTTC; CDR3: CASSSKSSAGAYLGYEQYF
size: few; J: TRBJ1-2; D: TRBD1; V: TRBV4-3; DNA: TGCGCCAGCAGCCAAGATGGGGACAGGGGACGTGGCTACACCTTC; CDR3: CASSQDGDRGRGYTF
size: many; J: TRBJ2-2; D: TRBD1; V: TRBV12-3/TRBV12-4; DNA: TGTGCCAGCAGTCCGACAGGGGACACCGGGGAGCTGTTTTTT; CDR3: CASSPTGDTGELFF
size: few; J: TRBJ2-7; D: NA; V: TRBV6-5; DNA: TGTGCCAGCAGTTACTCATTGGGAAGCGAGCAGTACTTC; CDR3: CASSYSLGSEQYF
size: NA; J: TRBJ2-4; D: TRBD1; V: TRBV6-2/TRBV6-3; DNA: TGTGCCAGCAGCCCACAGGGGGCGCATGTTCGGGCCAAAAACATTCAGTACTTC; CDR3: CASSPQGAHVRAKNIQYF
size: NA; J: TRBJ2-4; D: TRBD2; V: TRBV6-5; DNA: TGTGCCAGCAGTTTATGGACTAGTCAGAACATTCAGTACTTC; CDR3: CASSLWTSQNIQYF
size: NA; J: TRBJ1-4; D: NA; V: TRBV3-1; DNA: TGTGCCACCTCCCGGGACTTTCGGAGTGAAAAACTGTTTTTT; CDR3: CATSRDFRSEKLFF
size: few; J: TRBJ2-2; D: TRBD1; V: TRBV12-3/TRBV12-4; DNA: TGTGCCAGCAGTCCAGGGGGCAGGGAGCTGTTTTTT; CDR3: CASSPGGRELFF
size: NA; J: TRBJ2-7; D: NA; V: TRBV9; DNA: TGTGCCAGCAGCTCCCGACTAGACTCCTACGAGCAGTACTTC; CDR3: CASSSRLDSYEQYF